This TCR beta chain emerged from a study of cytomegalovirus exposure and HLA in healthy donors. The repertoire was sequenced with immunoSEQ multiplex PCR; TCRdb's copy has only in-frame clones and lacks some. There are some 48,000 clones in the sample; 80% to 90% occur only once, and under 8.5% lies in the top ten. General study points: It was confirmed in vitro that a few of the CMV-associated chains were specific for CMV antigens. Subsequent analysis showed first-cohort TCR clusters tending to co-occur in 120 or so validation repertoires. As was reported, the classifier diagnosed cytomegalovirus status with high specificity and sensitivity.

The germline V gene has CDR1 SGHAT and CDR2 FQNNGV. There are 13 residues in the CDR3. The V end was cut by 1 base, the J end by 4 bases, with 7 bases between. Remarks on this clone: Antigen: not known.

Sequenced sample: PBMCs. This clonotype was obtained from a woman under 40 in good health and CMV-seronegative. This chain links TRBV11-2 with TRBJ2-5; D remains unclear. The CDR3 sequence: CASSLASVETQYF. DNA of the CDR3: TGTGCCAGCAGCTTAGCATCGGTAGAGACCCAGTACTTC.